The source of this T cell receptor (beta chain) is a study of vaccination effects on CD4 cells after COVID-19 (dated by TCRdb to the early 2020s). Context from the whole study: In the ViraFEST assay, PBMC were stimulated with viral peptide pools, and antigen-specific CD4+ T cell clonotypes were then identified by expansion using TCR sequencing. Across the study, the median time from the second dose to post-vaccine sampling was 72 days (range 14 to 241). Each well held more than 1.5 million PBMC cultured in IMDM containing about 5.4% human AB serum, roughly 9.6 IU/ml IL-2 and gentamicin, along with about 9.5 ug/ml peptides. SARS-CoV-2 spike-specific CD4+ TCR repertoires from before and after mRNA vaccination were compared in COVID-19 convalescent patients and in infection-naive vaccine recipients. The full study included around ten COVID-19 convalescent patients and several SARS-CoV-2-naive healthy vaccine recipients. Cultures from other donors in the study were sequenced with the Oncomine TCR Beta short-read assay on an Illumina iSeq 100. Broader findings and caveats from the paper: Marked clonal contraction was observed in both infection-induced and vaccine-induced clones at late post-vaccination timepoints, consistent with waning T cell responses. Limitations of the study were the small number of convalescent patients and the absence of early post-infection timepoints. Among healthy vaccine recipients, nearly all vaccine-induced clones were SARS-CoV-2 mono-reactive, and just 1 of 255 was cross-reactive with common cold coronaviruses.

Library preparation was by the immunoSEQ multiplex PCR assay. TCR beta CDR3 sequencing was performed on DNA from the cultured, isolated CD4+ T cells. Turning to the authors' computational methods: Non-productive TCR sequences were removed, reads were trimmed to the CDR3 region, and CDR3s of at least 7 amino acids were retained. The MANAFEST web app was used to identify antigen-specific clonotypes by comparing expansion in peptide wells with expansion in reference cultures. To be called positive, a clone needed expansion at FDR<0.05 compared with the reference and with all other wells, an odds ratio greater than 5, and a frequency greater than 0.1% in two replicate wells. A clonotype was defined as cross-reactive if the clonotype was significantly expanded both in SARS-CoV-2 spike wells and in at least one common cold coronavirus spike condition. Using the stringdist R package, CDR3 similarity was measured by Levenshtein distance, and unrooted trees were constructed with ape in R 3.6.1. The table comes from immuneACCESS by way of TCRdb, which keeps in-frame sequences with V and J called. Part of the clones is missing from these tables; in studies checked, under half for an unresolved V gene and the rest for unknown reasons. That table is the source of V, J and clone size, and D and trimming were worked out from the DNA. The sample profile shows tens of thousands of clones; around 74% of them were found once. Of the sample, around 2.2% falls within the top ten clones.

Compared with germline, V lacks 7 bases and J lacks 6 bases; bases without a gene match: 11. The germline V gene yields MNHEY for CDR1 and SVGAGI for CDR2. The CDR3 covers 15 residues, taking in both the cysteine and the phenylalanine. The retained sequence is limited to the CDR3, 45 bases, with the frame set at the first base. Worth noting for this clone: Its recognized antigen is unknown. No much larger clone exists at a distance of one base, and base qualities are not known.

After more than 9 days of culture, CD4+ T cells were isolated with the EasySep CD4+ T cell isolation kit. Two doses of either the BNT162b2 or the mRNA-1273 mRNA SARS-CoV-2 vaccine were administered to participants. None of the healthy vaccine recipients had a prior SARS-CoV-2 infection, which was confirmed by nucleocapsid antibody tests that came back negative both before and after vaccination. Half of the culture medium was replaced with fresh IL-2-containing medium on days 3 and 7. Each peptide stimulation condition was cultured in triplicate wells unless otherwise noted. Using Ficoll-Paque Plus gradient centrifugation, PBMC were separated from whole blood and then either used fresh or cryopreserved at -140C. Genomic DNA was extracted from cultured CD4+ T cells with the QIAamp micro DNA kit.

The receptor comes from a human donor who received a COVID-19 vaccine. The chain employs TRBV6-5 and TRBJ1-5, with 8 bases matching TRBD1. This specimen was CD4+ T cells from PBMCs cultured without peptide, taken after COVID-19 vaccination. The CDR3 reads CASKAGTGGGQPQHF. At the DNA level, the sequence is TGTGCCAGCAAGGCGGGGACAGGAGGGGGTCAGCCCCAGCATTTT.